This TCR beta chain was recorded in a study of identical twins. General study findings and limits: Cord blood's abundant beta clonotypes had fewer insertions, unlike memory repertoires. Cross-sectional statistics underpinned the conclusions; the same donors were not followed.

From the 5' RACE reads, TCRdb called clonotypes with MiXCR, one entry per CDR3 protein. The sample includes around 340,000 distinct CDR3 sequences, roughly 10% seen only once; the top ten take approximately 8.9%. Trimming removed 4 bases from V and 5 bases from J, with 15 bases in between. The CDR3 consists of 15 residues. Germline V gene lookup returns CDR1 SGHRS and CDR2 YFSETQ. This clonotype was counted many times. Its target is not known. V is TRBV5-1 and J is TRBJ1-4; D perhaps matches TRBD1 (6 bases). This TCR was recovered from a woman aged 50 to 60 in good health. The material sequenced was naive T cells sorted from blood. The CDR3 nucleotides read TGCGCCAGCAGCGGATCACAGGGTTGGAATGAAAAACTGTTTTTT. Translated: CASSGSQGWNEKLFF.